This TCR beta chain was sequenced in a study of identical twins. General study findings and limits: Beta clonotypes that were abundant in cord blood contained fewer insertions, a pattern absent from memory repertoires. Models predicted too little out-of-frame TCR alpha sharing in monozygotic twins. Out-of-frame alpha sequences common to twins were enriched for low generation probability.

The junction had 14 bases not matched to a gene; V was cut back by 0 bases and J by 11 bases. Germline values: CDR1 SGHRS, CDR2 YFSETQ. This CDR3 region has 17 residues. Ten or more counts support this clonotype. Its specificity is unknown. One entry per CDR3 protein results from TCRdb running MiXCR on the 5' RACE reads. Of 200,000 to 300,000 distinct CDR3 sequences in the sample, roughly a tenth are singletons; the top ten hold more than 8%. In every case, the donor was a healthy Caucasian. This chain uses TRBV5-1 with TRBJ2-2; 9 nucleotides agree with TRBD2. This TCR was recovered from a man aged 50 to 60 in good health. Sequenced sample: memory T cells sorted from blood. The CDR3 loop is CASSLGRMAGGPSELFF. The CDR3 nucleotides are TGCGCCAGCAGCTTGGGACGTATGGCGGGAGGGCCGTCTGAGCTGTTTTTT.